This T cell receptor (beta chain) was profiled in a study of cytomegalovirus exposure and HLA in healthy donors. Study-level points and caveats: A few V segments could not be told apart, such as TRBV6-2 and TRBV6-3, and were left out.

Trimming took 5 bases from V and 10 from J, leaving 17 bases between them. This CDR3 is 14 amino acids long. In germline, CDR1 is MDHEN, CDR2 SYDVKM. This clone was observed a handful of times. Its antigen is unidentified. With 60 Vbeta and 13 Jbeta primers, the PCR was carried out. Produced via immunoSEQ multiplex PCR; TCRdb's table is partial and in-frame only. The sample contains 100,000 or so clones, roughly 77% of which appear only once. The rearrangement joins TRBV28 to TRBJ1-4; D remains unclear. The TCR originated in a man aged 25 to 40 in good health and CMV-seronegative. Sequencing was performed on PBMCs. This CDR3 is CASSLRQESGKLFF. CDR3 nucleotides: TGTGCCAGCAGTCTCAGACAAGAGAGTGGAAAACTGTTTTTT.